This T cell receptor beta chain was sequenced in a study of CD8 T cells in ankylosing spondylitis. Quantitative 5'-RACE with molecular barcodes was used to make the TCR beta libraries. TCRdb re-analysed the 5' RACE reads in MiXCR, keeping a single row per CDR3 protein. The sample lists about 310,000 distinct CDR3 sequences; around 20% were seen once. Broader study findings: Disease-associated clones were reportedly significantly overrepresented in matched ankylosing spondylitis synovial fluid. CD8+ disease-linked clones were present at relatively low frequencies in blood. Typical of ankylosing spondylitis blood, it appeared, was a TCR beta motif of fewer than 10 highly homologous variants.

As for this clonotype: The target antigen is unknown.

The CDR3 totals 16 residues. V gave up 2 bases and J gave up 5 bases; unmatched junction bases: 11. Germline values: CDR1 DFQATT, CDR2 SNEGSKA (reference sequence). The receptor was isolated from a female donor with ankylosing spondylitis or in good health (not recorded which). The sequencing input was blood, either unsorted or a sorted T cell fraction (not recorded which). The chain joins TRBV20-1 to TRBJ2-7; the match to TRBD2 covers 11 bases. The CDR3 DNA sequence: TGCAGTGCTAGACACTATACTAGCGGGAGAAGTGACGAGCAGTACTTC. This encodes CSARHYTSGRSDEQYF.